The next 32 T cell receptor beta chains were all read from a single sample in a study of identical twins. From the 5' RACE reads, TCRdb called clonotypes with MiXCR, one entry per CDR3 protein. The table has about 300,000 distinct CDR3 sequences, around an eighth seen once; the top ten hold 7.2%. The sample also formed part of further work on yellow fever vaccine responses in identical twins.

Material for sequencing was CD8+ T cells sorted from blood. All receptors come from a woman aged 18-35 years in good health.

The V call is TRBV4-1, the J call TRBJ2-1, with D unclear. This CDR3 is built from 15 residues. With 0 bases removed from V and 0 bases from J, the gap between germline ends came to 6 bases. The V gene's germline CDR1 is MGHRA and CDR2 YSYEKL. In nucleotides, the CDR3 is TGCGCCAGCAGCCAAGAGTGGAGCTCCTACAATGAGCAGTTCTTC. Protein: CASSQEWSSYNEQFF.

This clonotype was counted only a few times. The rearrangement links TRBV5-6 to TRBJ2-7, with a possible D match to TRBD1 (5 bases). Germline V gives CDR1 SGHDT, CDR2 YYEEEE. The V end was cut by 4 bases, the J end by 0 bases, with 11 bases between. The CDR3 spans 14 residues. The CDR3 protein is CASSKTVVSYEQYV. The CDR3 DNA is TGTGCCAGCAGCAAGACAGTTGTCTCCTACGAGCAGTACGTC.

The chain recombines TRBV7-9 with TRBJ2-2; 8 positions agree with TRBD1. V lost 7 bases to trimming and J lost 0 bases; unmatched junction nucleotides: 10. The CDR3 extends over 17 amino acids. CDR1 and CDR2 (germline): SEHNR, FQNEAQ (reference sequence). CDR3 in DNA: TGTGCCAGCATCCTAAGGGCACAGGGGGCGAACACCGGGGAGCTGTTTTTT. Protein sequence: CASILRAQGANTGELFF.

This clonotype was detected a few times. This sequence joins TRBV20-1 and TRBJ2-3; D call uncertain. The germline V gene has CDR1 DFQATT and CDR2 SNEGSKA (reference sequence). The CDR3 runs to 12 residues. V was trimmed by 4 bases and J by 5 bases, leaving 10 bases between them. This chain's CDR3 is CSATPGGDTQYF. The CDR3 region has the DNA TGCAGTGCTACCCCCGGCGGAGATACGCAGTATTTT.

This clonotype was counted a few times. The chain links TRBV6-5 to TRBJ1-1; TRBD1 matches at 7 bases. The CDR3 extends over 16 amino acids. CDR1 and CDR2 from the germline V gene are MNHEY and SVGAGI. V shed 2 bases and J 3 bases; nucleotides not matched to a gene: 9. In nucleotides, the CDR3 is TGTGCCAGCAGTTACACAGTATACAGGGGCGACACTGAAGCTTTCTTT. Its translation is CASSYTVYRGDTEAFF.

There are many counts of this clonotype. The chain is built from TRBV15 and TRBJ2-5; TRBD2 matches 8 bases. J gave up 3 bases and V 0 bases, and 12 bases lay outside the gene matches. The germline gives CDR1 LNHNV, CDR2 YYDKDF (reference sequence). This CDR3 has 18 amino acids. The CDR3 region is CATSRDYLPGGSEETQYF. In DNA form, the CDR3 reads TGTGCCACCAGCAGAGATTATCTCCCGGGGGGGAGCGAAGAGACCCAGTACTTC.

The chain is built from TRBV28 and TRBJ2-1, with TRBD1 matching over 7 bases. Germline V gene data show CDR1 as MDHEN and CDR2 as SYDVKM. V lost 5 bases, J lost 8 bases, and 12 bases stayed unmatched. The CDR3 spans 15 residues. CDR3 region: CASSPVEGGVDEQFF. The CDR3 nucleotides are TGTGCCAGCAGTCCAGTGGAAGGGGGCGTCGATGAGCAGTTCTTC. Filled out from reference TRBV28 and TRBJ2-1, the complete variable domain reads DVKVTQSSRYLVKRTGEKVFLECVQDMDHENMFWYRQDPGLGLRLIYFSYDVKMKEKGDIPEGYSVSREKKERFSLILESASTNQTSMYLCASSPVEGGVDEQFFGPGTRLTVL.

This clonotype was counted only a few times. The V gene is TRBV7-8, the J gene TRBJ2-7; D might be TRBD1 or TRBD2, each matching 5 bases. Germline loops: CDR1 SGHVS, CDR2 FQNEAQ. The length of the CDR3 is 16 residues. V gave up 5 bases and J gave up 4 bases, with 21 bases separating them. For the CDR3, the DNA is TGTGCCAGCAGCCCACCCTCGGGACGAGGGAGTTACGAGCAGTACTTC. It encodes CASSPPSGRGSYEQYF.

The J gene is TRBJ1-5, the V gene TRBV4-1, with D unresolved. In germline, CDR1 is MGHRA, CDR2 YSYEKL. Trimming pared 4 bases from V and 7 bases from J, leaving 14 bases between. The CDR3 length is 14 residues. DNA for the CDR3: TGCGCCAGCAGCCCCGTTCCGAACGAACAGCCCCAGCATTTT. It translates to CASSPVPNEQPQHF.

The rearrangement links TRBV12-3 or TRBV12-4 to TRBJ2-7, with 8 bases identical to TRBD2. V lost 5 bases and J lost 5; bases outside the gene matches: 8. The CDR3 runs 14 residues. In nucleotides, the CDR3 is TGTGCCAGCAGTCGGGTTGGGACTAGACACGAGCAGTACTTC. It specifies CASSRVGTRHEQYF.

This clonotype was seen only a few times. The CDR3 region is CASSLRGSGINSGEQFF. The CDR3 nucleotides read TGTGCCAGCAGTTTACGGGGTAGCGGGATTAACTCCGGGGAGCAGTTCTTC. This chain joins TRBV28 and TRBJ2-1, with TRBD2 matching over 8 bases. This CDR3 region has 17 residues. CDR1 and CDR2 from the germline V gene are MDHEN and SYDVKM. V lost 2 bases, J lost 10 bases, and 16 bases stayed unmatched.

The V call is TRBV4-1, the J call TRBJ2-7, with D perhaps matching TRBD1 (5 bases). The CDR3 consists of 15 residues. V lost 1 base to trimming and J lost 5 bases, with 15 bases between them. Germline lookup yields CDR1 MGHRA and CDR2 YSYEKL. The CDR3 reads CASSQVAGPVDEQYV. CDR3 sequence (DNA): TGCGCCAGCAGCCAAGTGGCAGGGCCGGTTGACGAGCAGTACGTC.

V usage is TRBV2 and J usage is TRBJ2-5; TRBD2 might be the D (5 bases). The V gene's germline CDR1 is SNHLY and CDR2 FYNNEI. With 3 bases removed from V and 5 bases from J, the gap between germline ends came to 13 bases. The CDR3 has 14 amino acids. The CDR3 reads CASSEAAGRETQYF. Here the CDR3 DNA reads TGTGCCAGCAGTGAGGCTGCGGGCCGGGAGACCCAGTACTTC.

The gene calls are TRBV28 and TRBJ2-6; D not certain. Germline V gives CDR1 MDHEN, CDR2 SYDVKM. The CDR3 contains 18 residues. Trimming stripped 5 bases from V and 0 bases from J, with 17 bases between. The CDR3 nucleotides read TGTGCCAGCAGTGCCCCCGGGCTAAAATTCTCTGGGGCCAACGTCCTGACTTTC. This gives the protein CASSAPGLKFSGANVLTF.

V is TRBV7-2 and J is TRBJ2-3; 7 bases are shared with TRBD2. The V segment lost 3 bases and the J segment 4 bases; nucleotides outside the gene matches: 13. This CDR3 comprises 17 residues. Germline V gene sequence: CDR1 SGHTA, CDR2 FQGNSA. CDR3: CASSFLWGGSTSDTQYF. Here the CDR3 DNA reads TGTGCCAGCAGCTTCCTGTGGGGGGGGTCTACATCAGATACGCAGTATTTT.

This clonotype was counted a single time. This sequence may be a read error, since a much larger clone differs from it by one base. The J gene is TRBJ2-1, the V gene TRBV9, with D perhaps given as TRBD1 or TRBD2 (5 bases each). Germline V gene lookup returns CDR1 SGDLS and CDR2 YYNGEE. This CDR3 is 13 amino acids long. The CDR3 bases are TGTGCCGGCAGGAGCGAGGGGTACAATGAGCAGTTCTTC. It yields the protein CAGRSEGYNEQFF.

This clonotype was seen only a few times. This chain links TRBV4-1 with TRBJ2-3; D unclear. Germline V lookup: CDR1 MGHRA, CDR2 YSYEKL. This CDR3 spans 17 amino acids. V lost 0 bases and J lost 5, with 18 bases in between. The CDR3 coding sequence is TGCGCCAGCAGCCAAGATGATAGCTTCCACTCTGGAGATACGCAGTATTTT. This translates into CASSQDDSFHSGDTQYF.

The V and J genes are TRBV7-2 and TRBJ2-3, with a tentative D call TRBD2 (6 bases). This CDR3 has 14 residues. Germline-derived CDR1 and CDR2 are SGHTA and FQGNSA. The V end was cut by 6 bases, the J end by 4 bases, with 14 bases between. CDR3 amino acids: CASSALAFADTQYF. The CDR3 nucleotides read TGTGCCAGCAGTGCCCTAGCGTTCGCAGATACGCAGTATTTT.

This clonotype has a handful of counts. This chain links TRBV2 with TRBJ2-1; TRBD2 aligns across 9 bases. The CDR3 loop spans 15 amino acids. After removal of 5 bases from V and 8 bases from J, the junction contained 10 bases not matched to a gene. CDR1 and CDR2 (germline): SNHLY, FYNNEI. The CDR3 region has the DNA TGTGCCAGCAGTTCCCATAGCGGGAGTAAGGATGAGCAGTTCTTC. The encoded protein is CASSSHSGSKDEQFF.

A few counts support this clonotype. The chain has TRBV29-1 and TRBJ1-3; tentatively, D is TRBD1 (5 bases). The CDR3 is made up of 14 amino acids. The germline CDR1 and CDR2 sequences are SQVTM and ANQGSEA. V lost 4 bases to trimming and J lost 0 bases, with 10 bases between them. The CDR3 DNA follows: TGCAGCGTTGTGCGGGGCGGCTCTGGAAACACCATATATTTT. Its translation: CSVVRGGSGNTIYF.

The CDR3 here is CASSFEGRLQETQYF. CDR3 nucleotides: TGCGCCAGCAGCTTCGAGGGGAGGCTCCAAGAGACCCAGTACTTC. The chain employs TRBV5-1 and TRBJ2-5; a possible D gene is TRBD2 (6 bases). Germline values: CDR1 SGHRS, CDR2 YFSETQ. This CDR3 is 15 amino acids long. V was trimmed by 2 bases and J by 1 base, leaving 12 bases between them.

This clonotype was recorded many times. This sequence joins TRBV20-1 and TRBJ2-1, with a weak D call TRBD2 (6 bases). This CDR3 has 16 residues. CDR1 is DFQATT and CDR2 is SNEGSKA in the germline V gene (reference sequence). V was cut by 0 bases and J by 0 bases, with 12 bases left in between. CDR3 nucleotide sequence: TGCAGTGCTAGAGATTCGGAGGGTAGCTCCTACAATGAGCAGTTCTTC. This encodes CSARDSEGSSYNEQFF.

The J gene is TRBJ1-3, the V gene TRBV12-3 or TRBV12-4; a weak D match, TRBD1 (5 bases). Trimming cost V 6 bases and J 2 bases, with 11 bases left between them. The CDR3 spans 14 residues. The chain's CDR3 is CASSLGTPGNTIYF. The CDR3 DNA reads TGTGCCAGCAGCCTCGGGACTCCTGGAAACACCATATATTTT.

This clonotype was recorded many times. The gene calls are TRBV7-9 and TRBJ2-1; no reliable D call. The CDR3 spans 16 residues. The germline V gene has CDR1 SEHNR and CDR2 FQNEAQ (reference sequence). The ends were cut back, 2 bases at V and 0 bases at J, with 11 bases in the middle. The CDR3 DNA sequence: TGTGCCAGCAGCTTACCGCGGCCCCTCTCCTACAATGAGCAGTTCTTC. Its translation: CASSLPRPLSYNEQFF.

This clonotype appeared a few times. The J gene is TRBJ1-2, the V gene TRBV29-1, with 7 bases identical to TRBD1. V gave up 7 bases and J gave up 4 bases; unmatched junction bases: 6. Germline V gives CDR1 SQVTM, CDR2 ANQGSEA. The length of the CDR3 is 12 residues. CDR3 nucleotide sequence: TGCAGCGGCGACAGGGAACTCTATGGCTACACCTTC. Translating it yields CSGDRELYGYTF.

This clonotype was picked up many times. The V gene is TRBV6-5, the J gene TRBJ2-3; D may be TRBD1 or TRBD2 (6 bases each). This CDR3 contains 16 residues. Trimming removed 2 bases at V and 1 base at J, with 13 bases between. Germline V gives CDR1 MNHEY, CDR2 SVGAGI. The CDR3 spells CASSYDGGRGTDTQYF. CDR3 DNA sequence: TGTGCCAGCAGTTACGACGGGGGCCGAGGCACAGATACGCAGTATTTT.

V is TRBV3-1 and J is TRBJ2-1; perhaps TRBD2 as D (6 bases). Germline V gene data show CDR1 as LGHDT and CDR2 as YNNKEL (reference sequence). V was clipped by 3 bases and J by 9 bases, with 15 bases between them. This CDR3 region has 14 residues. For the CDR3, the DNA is TGTGCCAGCAGCCATGCCGCGGGGTCGCGTGAGCAGTTCTTC. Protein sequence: CASSHAAGSREQFF.

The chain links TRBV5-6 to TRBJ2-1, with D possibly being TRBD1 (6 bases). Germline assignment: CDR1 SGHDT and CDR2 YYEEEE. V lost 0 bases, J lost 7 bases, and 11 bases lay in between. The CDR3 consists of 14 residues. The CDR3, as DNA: TGTGCCAGCAGCTTGGAGGGGGTTTGGAATGAGCAGTTCTTC. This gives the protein CASSLEGVWNEQFF.

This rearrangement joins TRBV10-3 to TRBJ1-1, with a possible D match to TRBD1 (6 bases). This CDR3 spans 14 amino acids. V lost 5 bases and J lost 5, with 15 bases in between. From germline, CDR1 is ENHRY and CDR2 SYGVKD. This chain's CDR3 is CAISYREEVTEAFF. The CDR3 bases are TGTGCCATCAGTTACAGGGAGGAGGTAACTGAAGCTTTCTTT.

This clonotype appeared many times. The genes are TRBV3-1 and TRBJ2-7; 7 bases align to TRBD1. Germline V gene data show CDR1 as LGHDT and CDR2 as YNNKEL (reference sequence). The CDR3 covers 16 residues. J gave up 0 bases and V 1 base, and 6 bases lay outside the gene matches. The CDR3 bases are TGTGCCAGCAGCCAAGGCCGGGACAGAAGCTCCTACGAGCAGTACTTC. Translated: CASSQGRDRSSYEQYF.

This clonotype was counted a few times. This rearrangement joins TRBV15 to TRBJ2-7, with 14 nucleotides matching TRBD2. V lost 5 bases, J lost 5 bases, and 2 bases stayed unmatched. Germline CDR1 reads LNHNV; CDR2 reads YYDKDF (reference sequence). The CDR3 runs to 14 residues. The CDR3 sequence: CATSGTSGSHEQYF. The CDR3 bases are TGTGCCACCAGCGGGACTAGCGGGAGTCACGAGCAGTACTTC. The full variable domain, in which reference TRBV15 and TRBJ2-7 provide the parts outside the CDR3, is DAMVIQNPRYQVTQFGKPVTLSCSQTLNHNVMYWYQQKSSQAPKLLFHYYDKDFNNEADTPDNFQSRRPNTSFCFLDIRSPGLGDTAMYLCATSGTSGSHEQYFGPGTRLTVT.

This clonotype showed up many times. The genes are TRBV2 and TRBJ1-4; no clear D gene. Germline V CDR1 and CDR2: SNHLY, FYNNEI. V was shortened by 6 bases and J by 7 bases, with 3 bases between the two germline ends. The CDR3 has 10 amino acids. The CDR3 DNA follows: TGTGCCAGCAGAGGTGAAAAACTGTTTTTT. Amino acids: CASRGEKLFF.